This T cell receptor (beta chain) was profiled in a study of control samples from healthy donors and cancer patients (dated by TCRdb to 2020 to 2022). As regards this clone: Its antigen is still unknown. The sample holds no much larger clone one base away, and base qualities are not on file. Within the sample, other DNA sequences also encode this same CDR3.

The CDR3 runs 14 residues from the cysteine to the phenylalanine. CDR3 DNA only is kept here, 42 bases in frame from base 1. V loses 3 bases at its end and J loses 8 bases; junction bases beyond the gene matches: 7. CDR1 SGHRS and CDR2 YFSETQ are derived from the germline V gene. The method was the immunoSEQ multiplex PCR assay. The clones in this table, taken by TCRdb from immuneACCESS, are in-frame only. Not every clone is retained; where verified, under half of the shortfall comes from an unresolved V gene, and the cause of the rest is unknown. The sample has roughly 370,000 clones on record, more than 80% of them singletons. The ten top clones hold 5% to 8% of the sample.

This receptor was obtained from a man aged 40-49 years with head and neck cancer. The chain employs TRBV5-1 and TRBJ1-4; the central 7 bases match TRBD1. Sequencing was done on a sample of PBMCs. The DNA is TGCGCCAGCAGCTCAAGACAGGGTGGAGAAAAACTGTTTTTT. Its translation reads: CASSSRQGGEKLFF.